These 20 T cell receptor beta chains originate from one sample sequenced in a study of blood T cells in healthy people across ages. A second PCR, run for about 7 to 12 cycles, used a sample-barcoded 5' primer plus a J-beta primer mix. Each CDR3 protein gets one entry after TCRdb re-called the 5' RACE reads with MiXCR. The data contain 700,000 to 800,000 distinct CDR3 sequences, roughly 44% of them singletons. Sequenced sample: blood. These receptors were collected from a woman between 55 and 75 years old in good health.

Only a few counts were recorded for this clonotype. The J gene is TRBJ1-1, the V gene TRBV5-5, with D possibly TRBD1 on 5 matching bases. The germline V and J ends were trimmed by 0 bases and 3 bases, with 9 bases remaining between them. The CDR3 runs 14 residues. Germline CDR1 reads SGHKS; CDR2 reads YYEKEE (reference sequence). CDR3 sequence reads: CASSLEVRDTEAFF. The CDR3 DNA reads as TGTGCCAGCAGCTTGGAGGTCAGGGACACTGAAGCTTTCTTT.

There are a few counts of this clonotype. The chain recombines TRBV20-1 with TRBJ1-2; perhaps TRBD1 as D (6 bases). Germline CDR1 DFQATT, CDR2 SNEGSKA (reference sequence). V lost 3 bases and J 8 bases, leaving 22 bases between the germline ends. CDR3 length: 15 residues. The CDR3 sequence is CSASIPDSVITGYTF. CDR3 coding DNA: TGCAGTGCTAGTATTCCGGACAGTGTTATAACGGGCTACACCTTC.

This clonotype was counted at least ten times. The chain couples TRBV7-9 to TRBJ2-5; TRBD1 agrees at 7 bases. This CDR3 region has 15 residues. Germline V gene data show CDR1 as SEHNR and CDR2 as FQNEAQ (reference sequence). The ends lost 6 bases at V and 11 bases at J; junction bases unmatched: 18. CDR3 DNA: TGTGCCAGCAGGTCAACCGGGACAGCCCCACTGGAGCAGTACTTC. Translated, it gives CASRSTGTAPLEQYF. The complete variable domain, with remaining parts taken from reference TRBV7-9 and TRBJ2-5, reads DTGVSQNPRHKITKRGQNVTFRCDPISEHNRLYWYRQTLGQGPEFLTYFQNEAQLEKSRLLSDRFSAERPKGSFSTLEIQRTEQGDSAMYLCASRSTGTAPLEQYFGPGTRLLVL.

This clonotype was seen a handful of times. The chain recombines TRBV20-1 with TRBJ2-5, with D perhaps matching TRBD2 (6 bases). Germline V gene sequence: CDR1 DFQATT, CDR2 SNEGSKA (reference sequence). The CDR3 contains 14 residues. V was pared by 5 bases and J by 2 bases, with 15 bases between. This CDR3 reads CSAPPWDFQETQYF. The CDR3 nucleotides are TGCAGTGCTCCTCCCTGGGACTTTCAAGAGACCCAGTACTTC.

This clonotype was observed a handful of times. The J gene is TRBJ2-5, the V gene TRBV29-1; TRBD1 aligns across 9 bases. Germline V CDR1 and CDR2: SQVTM, ANQGSEA. The CDR3 length is 18 residues. The trim removed 7 bases at V and 4 bases at J, leaving 22 bases unmatched. CDR3 nucleotides: TGCAGCGCTAGGGGACAGGGCGCGGGAGTATCGTTTGGAGAGACCCAGTACTTC. Residues: CSARGQGAGVSFGETQYF.

This clonotype was seen repeatedly, ten times or more. The chain combines TRBV25-1 with TRBJ2-6; tentative D call: TRBD1 (6 bases). This CDR3 comprises 16 residues. In germline, CDR1 is MGHDK, CDR2 SYGVNS. Trimming removed 2 bases at V and 3 bases at J, with 11 bases between. The CDR3 sequence: CASSEGGGFGANVLTF. The CDR3 nucleotides are TGTGCCAGCAGTGAAGGTGGGGGCTTTGGGGCCAACGTCCTGACTTTC.

About this clonotype itself: A much larger clone is a single base away; this may be a read error. The CDR3 bases are TGTGCCACCAGCAGGGGCAGCTCTGGGGCCAACGTCCTGACTTTC. Protein sequence: CATSRGSSGANVLTF. The rearrangement uses TRBV15 and TRBJ2-6, with D unresolved. The V end lost 3 bases, the J end lost 0 bases, and 6 bases lay between the germline ends. The CDR3 covers 15 residues. The V gene's germline CDR1 is LNHNV and CDR2 YYDKDF (reference sequence).

To note about this clonotype: This may stem from a read error, because a much larger clone lies one nucleotide away. The rearrangement joins TRBV25-1 to TRBJ2-5, with D perhaps matching TRBD1 (6 bases). The length of the CDR3 is 15 residues. V lost 5 bases, J lost 11 bases, and 24 bases lay in between. Germline V gene data show CDR1 as MGHDK and CDR2 as SYGVNS. The CDR3 sequence: CASSKTGTPYNEQYF. CDR3 coding DNA: TGTGCCAGCAGTAAGACAGGTACTCCCTACAATGAGCAGTACTTC.

This clonotype was found a few times. The gene calls are TRBV12-3 or TRBV12-4 and TRBJ2-1, with TRBD1 as a possible D gene (7 bases). V lost 6 bases and J lost 4, with 10 bases in between. The CDR3 loop spans 13 amino acids. CDR3 loop: CASRGGQYNEQFF. The CDR3 bases are TGTGCCAGCAGGGGGGGACAGTACAATGAGCAGTTCTTC.

The chain carries TRBV5-1 and TRBJ2-1; 8 bases are a match to TRBD1. With V trimmed by 5 bases and J by 5 bases, 6 bases remained unmatched. CDR1 is SGHRS, CDR2 YFSETQ, per germline. The length of the CDR3 is 14 residues. CDR3 nucleotides: TGCGCCAGCAGGCCCGGACAGGGCCACAATGAGCAGTTCTTC. Protein sequence: CASRPGQGHNEQFF.

This clonotype showed up just a few times. This chain joins TRBV7-9 and TRBJ2-1; 7 positions match TRBD1. The CDR3 extends over 13 amino acids. J gave up 9 bases and V 4 bases, and 6 bases lay outside the gene matches. Germline V lookup: CDR1 SEHNR, CDR2 FQNEAQ (reference sequence). Here the CDR3 reads CASSSLGGTEQFF. The CDR3 DNA reads TGTGCCAGCAGCTCACTAGGGGGCACTGAGCAGTTCTTC.

The chain has TRBV20-1 and TRBJ1-1; a possible D gene is TRBD1 (6 bases). Germline assignment: CDR1 DFQATT and CDR2 SNEGSKA (reference sequence). This CDR3 comprises 13 residues. Between the trimmed V and J ends, which lost 2 bases and 4 bases, there was a span of 11 bases. CDR3 protein: CSARTGTPTEAFF. CDR3 DNA sequence: TGCAGTGCTAGAACAGGGACCCCCACTGAAGCTTTCTTT.

The V call is TRBV20-1, the J call TRBJ1-4, with D unclear. This CDR3 has 14 amino acids. Germline V gene lookup returns CDR1 DFQATT and CDR2 SNEGSKA (reference sequence). The CDR3 DNA reads as TGCGGTCTCCCTTCTTCCACAACTAATGAAAAACTGTTTTTT. Amino acids: CGLPSSTTNEKLFF.

A few counts support this clonotype. The genes are TRBV7-2 and TRBJ1-5; D not certain. The germline gives CDR1 SGHTA, CDR2 FQGNSA. V was trimmed by 3 bases and J by 11 bases, leaving 14 bases between them. CDR3 length: 13 residues. The CDR3 DNA follows: TGTGCCAGCAGCTTGGAGGGTTCATACGCCCAGCATTTT. It is translated as CASSLEGSYAQHF.

For the CDR3, the DNA is TGTGCCAGCAGCGGTCCGAGGGGAGAGACCCAGTACTTC. It is translated as CASSGPRGETQYF. The chain recombines TRBV9 with TRBJ2-5; D may correspond to TRBD1 or TRBD2 (5 bases each). This CDR3 contains 13 residues. Trimming pared 3 bases from V and 4 bases from J, leaving 10 bases between. Germline V gene lookup returns CDR1 SGDLS and CDR2 YYNGEE.

This chain joins TRBV9 and TRBJ1-3; D remains unclear. Germline V lookup: CDR1 SGDLS, CDR2 YYNGEE. Trimming cost V 0 bases and J 0 bases, with 7 bases left between them. This CDR3 has 15 residues. The CDR3: CASSVAGASGNTIYF. CDR3 in DNA: TGTGCCAGCAGCGTAGCGGGAGCCTCTGGAAACACCATATATTTT.

Only a few counts were recorded for this clonotype. The rearrangement joins TRBV14 to TRBJ2-3; a possible D gene is TRBD2 (5 bases). V was cut by 0 bases and J by 8 bases, with 12 bases left in between. Germline CDR1 is SGHDN and CDR2 is FVKESK. The CDR3 covers 14 residues. The CDR3 DNA is TGTGCCAGCAGCCAAGACATTTCCCGGGGTACGCAGTATTTT. The encoded protein is CASSQDISRGTQYF.

This sequence joins TRBV28 and TRBJ2-1; D is unclear. Trimming left V 8 bases short and J 0 bases short, with 14 bases between. Germline V gene lookup returns CDR1 MDHEN and CDR2 SYDVKM. This CDR3 has 15 residues. CDR3 DNA sequence: TGTGCCAGCTTTCTAAGGCCGGGCTCCTACAATGAGCAGTTCTTC. Its protein product is CASFLRPGSYNEQFF.

The CDR3 DNA is TGCGCCAGCAGAATAGACCCGGGCGTTGGCTATGGCTACACCTTC. Amino acid sequence: CASRIDPGVGYGYTF. The chain is built from TRBV5-1 and TRBJ1-2; D remains unclear. The germline V gene encodes CDR1 SGHRS and CDR2 YFSETQ. Trimming pared 5 bases from V and 4 bases from J, leaving 18 bases between. The CDR3 length is 15 residues. Supplemented by reference TRBV5-1 and TRBJ1-2, the full variable domain reads KAGVTQTPRYLIKTRGQQVTLSCSPISGHRSVSWYQQTPGQGLQFLFEYFSETQRNKGNFPGRFSGRQFSNSRSEMNVSTLELGDSALYLCASRIDPGVGYGYTFGSGTRLTVV.

The CDR3 loop is CSVENRRGYGYTF. The DNA of the CDR3 is TGCAGCGTTGAAAACCGGCGGGGCTATGGCTACACCTTC. The chain carries TRBV29-1 and TRBJ1-2, with D uncertain. The V and J ends lost 2 bases and 4 bases respectively, with 11 bases between them. Germline CDR1 and CDR2: SQVTM and ANQGSEA. This CDR3 spans 13 amino acids.